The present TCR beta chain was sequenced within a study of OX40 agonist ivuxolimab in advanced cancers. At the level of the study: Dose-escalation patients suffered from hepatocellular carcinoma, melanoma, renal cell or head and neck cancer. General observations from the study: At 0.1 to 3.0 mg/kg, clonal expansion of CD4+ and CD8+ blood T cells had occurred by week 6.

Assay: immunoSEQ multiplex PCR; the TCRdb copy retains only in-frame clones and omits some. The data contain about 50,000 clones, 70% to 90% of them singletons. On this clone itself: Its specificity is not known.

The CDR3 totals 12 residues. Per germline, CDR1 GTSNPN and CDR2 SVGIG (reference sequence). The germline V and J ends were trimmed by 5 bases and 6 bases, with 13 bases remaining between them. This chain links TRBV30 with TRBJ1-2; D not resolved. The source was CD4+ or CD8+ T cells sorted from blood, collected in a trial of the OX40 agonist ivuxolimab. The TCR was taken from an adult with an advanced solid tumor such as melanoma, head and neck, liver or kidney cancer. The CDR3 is CAWLWGRDGYTF. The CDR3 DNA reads TGTGCCTGGTTGTGGGGTCGCGATGGCTACACCTTC.